This T cell receptor (beta chain) is drawn from a study of cytomegalovirus exposure and HLA in healthy donors. Whole-study context: Most donors, about 82% of a few hundred genotyped, fell in the Caucasian-associated ancestry cluster. Study observations and caveats: Several of the most significant clusters appeared linked to common viral pathogens, based on a later analysis. Highly shared variants forming one cluster were likely a sequencing artifact. The study flagged approximately 180 TCR beta chains as cytomegalovirus-associated.

About this clone itself: The antigen is undetermined.

Germline V gene lookup returns CDR1 SGHNT and CDR2 YENEEA. The CDR3 is 15 residues long. V dropped 5 bases and J dropped 2 bases, with 13 bases sitting between them. Primers for the PCR totalled 60 Vbeta and 13 Jbeta. Data came from immunoSEQ multiplex PCR; TCRdb stores just in-frame clones and leaves some out. The sample holds approximately 120,000 clones, almost 75% seen once. This sequence joins TRBV11-3 and TRBJ2-1, with D possibly TRBD1 on 5 matching bases. Sequencing input: PBMCs. The receptor comes from a middle-aged man in good health and CMV-seronegative. CDR3 residues: CASSPSQGAYNEQFF. The CDR3 bases are TGTGCCAGCAGCCCCTCCCAGGGCGCCTACAATGAGCAGTTCTTC.